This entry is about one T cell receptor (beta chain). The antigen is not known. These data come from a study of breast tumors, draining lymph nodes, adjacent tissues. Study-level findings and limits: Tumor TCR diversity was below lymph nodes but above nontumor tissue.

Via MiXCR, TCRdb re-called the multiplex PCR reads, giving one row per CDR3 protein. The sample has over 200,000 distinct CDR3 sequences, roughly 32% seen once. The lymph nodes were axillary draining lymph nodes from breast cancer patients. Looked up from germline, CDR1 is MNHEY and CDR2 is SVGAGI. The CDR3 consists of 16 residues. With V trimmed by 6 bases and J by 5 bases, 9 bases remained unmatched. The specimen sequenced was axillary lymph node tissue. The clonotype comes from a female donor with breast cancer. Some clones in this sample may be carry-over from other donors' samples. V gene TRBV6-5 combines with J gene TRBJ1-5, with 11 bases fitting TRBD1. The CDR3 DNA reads TGTGCCAGCAGCTCCGGGACAGGGGGTAGTGATCAGCCCCAGCATTTT. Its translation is CASSSGTGGSDQPQHF.